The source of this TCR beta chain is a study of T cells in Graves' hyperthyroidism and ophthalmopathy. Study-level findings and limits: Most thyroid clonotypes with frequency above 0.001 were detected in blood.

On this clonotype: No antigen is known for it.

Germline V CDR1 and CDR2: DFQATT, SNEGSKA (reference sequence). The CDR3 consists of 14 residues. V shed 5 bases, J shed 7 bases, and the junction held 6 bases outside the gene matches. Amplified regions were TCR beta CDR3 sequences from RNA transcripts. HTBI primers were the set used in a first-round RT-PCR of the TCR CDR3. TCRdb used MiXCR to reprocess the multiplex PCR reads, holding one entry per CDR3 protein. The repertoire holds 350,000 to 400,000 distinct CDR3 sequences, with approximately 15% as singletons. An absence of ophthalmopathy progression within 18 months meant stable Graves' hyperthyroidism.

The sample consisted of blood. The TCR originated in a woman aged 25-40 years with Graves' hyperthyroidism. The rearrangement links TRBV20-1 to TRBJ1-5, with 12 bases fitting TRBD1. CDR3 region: CSARPGTGGQPQHF. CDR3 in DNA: TGCAGTGCTCGACCCGGGACAGGGGGCCAGCCCCAGCATTTT.